The clone carrying this TCR beta chain was recorded only once. What it binds is unknown. Stated time point: newly diagnosed, previously untreated cHL patient sample. The study compared against PBMCs from newly diagnosed, untreated classical Hodgkin lymphoma. In germline, CDR1 is SGHRS, CDR2 YFSETQ. V gave up 0 bases and J gave up 0 bases, with 14 bases separating them. The CDR3 is 17 amino acids. This record comes from a study of PD-1 blockade in classical Hodgkin lymphoma. Study-level points and caveats: Newly diagnosed patients were said to have less baseline TCR diversity than healthy donors did. The drivers behind the repertoire differences, possibly disease activity or prior therapy, remain undefined.

Profiling relied on immunoSEQ multiplex PCR, and the TCRdb table lists in-frame clones only, not all of them. The data show tens of thousands of clones, 80% to 95% seen once. Specimen: peripheral blood mononuclear cells (PBMCs). The sequence was obtained from a human donor with classical Hodgkin lymphoma. This sequence joins TRBV5-1 and TRBJ2-3; no clear D. The CDR3 DNA reads as TGCGCCAGCAGCTTGGCCTTCTCGACGATTAGCACAGATACGCAGTATTTT. This sequence encodes CASSLAFSTISTDTQYF.